One sample yielded the 30 T cell receptor beta chains listed below, sequenced in a study of CD8+CD57+ T cells in acquired aplastic anemia. Profiling that covered TCR beta VDJ and CDR3 relied on genomic DNA as its template. TCRdb re-called the reads with MiXCR, one entry per CDR3 protein. The table includes some 82,000 distinct CDR3 sequences, 40% to 55% detected once. The sample comprised sorted CD4+, CD8+, or CD8+CD57+ T cells (not recorded which) from PBMCs. The receptors derive from a human donor in good health, serving as a control.

V is TRBV4-3 and J is TRBJ1-2, with D perhaps matching TRBD1 (5 bases). The V and J ends lost 1 base and 0 bases respectively, with 12 bases between them. Germline CDR1 and CDR2: LGHNA and YSLEER. There are 16 residues in the CDR3. The DNA of the CDR3 is TGCGCCAGCAGCCAAGCTTCGGGGCCTGCTAACTATGGCTACACCTTC. Translated, it gives CASSQASGPANYGYTF.

This clonotype was found many times. The chain couples TRBV11-3 to TRBJ2-7; D gene ambiguous. Germline-derived CDR1 and CDR2 are SGHNT and YENEEA. V gave up 0 bases and J gave up 2 bases, with 23 bases separating them. This CDR3 region has 19 residues. The CDR3 reads CASSLDQIRCNLDPYEQYF. In nucleotides, the CDR3 is TGTGCCAGCAGCTTAGATCAGATTCGGTGTAACTTGGACCCCTACGAGCAGTACTTC.

This clonotype was recorded only once. The chain links TRBV15 to TRBJ1-3, with D perhaps matching TRBD1 (5 bases). V gave up 5 bases and J gave up 8 bases, with 13 bases separating them. Germline loops: CDR1 LNHNV, CDR2 YYDKDF (reference sequence). There are 13 residues in the CDR3. The DNA for the CDR3 is TGTGCCACCAGCGTGGCAGACAGAGACACCATATATTTT. This encodes CATSVADRDTIYF.

The chain joins TRBV15 to TRBJ2-1, with 10 bases fitting TRBD1. The CDR3 length is 17 residues. V gave up 4 bases and J gave up 2 bases; unmatched junction bases: 8. Germline CDR1 and CDR2: LNHNV and YYDKDF (reference sequence). This chain's CDR3 is CATSIGGQGRPYNEQFF. The CDR3 DNA reads as TGTGCCACCAGCATAGGGGGACAGGGGAGGCCCTACAATGAGCAGTTCTTC.

The chain links TRBV10-1 to TRBJ2-5; a weak D match, TRBD2 (5 bases). The CDR3 runs to 12 residues. Between the trimmed V and J ends, which lost 7 bases and 7 bases, there was a span of 13 bases. Germline loops: CDR1 WNHNN, CDR2 SYGVQD (reference sequence). This CDR3 is CASTIDRGTQYF. The DNA of the CDR3 is TGCGCCAGCACGATCGACCGGGGGACCCAGTACTTC.

A single count supports this clonotype. A much larger clone sits a single nucleotide away, making a read error possible. Lacking the conserved final phenylalanine or tryptophan, this CDR3 likely reflects a read error. The gene calls are TRBV27 and TRBJ2-7; 14 bases match TRBD2. The germline CDR1 and CDR2 sequences are MNHEY and SMNVEV (reference sequence). The J segment lost 3 bases and the V segment lost 4 bases, leaving 5 bases of the junction unmatched. The CDR3 is made up of 16 amino acids. The CDR3 nucleotides read TGTGCCAGCAGTTCTGGACTAGCGGGGGGTTTCTACGAGCAGTACCTC. Translated, it gives CASSSGLAGGFYEQYL.

The sample holds many counts of this clonotype. A much larger clone sits a single nucleotide away, making a read error possible. This chain joins TRBV19 and TRBJ1-6; no reliable D call. The CDR3 loop spans 13 amino acids. Trimming cost V 3 bases and J 11 bases, with 11 bases left between them. Germline V gene sequence: CDR1 LNHDA, CDR2 SQIVND (reference sequence). CDR3: CASSINEVPPLHF. CDR3 coding DNA: TGTGCCAGTAGTATTAATGAGGTTCCACCCCTCCACTTT. Using reference TRBV19 and TRBJ1-6 for the parts outside the CDR3, the full variable domain is DGGITQSPKYLFRKEGQNVTLSCEQNLNHDAMYWYRQDPGQGLRLIYYSQIVNDFQKGDIAEGYSVSREKKESFPLTVTSAQKNPTAFYLCASSINEVPPLHFGNGTRLTVT.

This chain joins TRBV5-1 and TRBJ2-3, with 8 bases matching TRBD2. Germline values: CDR1 SGHRS, CDR2 YFSETQ. This CDR3 comprises 15 residues. J lost 7 bases, V lost 2 bases, and 9 bases had no gene match. The CDR3 DNA sequence: TGCGCCAGCAGCTTAGCGGGAGCCCGTTTAAATACGCAGTATTTT. Its protein product is CASSLAGARLNTQYF. Supplemented by reference TRBV5-1 and TRBJ2-3, the full variable domain reads KAGVTQTPRYLIKTRGQQVTLSCSPISGHRSVSWYQQTPGQGLQFLFEYFSETQRNKGNFPGRFSGRQFSNSRSEMNVSTLELGDSALYLCASSLAGARLNTQYFGPGTRLTVL.

The chain joins TRBV24-1 to TRBJ2-4; 7 bases match TRBD1. V shed 3 bases and J 2 bases; nucleotides not matched to a gene: 6. The CDR3 consists of 16 residues. CDR1 and CDR2 (germline): KGHDR, SFDVKD. This CDR3 reads CATSDTDRDPKNIQYF. The DNA of the CDR3 is TGTGCCACCAGTGATACCGACAGGGATCCCAAAAACATTCAGTACTTC.

Details on this clonotype: This could be a read error, since a much larger clone is one nucleotide away. The DNA is left out, because the CDR3 cannot be placed on it with certainty; the CDR3 is given as TCRdb lists it. J is TRBJ2-5 and V is TRBV12-3 or TRBV12-4. The CDR3 is 14 residues long, ends included. This CDR3 is CASSSSGLRETQYF.

In this sample, this clonotype turned up a few times. The chain links TRBV5-1 to TRBJ1-1; D is unresolved. Germline V lookup: CDR1 SGHRS, CDR2 YFSETQ. The CDR3 length is 15 residues. V dropped 0 bases and J dropped 2 bases, with 11 bases sitting between them. The CDR3, as DNA: TGCGCCAGCAGCTTGGGTTGGATGACAAACACTGAAGCTTTCTTT. It codes for CASSLGWMTNTEAFF.

The chain is built from TRBV7-8 and TRBJ2-1; D is undetermined. V was clipped by 1 base and J by 7 bases, with 11 bases between them. Germline V gives CDR1 SGHVS, CDR2 FQNEAQ. The CDR3 is 14 amino acids. CDR3 loop: CASSLVVRLNEQFF. The CDR3 coding sequence is TGTGCCAGCAGCTTAGTGGTGCGGTTGAATGAGCAGTTCTTC.

This clonotype came up a few times. This sequence joins TRBV12-3 or TRBV12-4 and TRBJ2-2, with 10 bases fitting TRBD1. The CDR3 consists of 15 residues. Trimming removed 4 bases from V and 7 bases from J; junction bases left unmatched: 6. CDR3 nucleotides: TGTGCCAGCAGTTGGGACAGGGGCCATAGCGGGGAGCTGTTTTTT. Amino acids: CASSWDRGHSGELFF.

V usage is TRBV25-1 and J usage is TRBJ2-3; 9 nucleotides align to TRBD2. Germline V gene lookup returns CDR1 MGHDK and CDR2 SYGVNS. Trimming cost V 6 bases and J 0 bases; bases outside gene matches: 7. The CDR3 is made up of 16 amino acids. In DNA form, the CDR3 reads TGTGCCAGCAGCTCTAGCGGGGTGGGGAGCACAGATACGCAGTATTTT. Translating it yields CASSSSGVGSTDTQYF.

The chain carries TRBV25-1 and TRBJ1-6, with 9 positions matching TRBD1. Germline V gene lookup returns CDR1 MGHDK and CDR2 SYGVNS. V shed 3 bases and J 10 bases; nucleotides not matched to a gene: 4. The CDR3 length is 14 residues. The CDR3 DNA reads as TGTGCCAGCAGTGAGGGGACAGGGCGATCACCCCTCCACTTT. Residues: CASSEGTGRSPLHF. The full variable domain, its missing parts supplied by reference TRBV25-1 and TRBJ1-6, is EADIYQTPRYLVIGTGKKITLECSQTMGHDKMYWYQQDPGMELHLIHYSYGVNSTEKGDLSSESTVSRIRTEHFPLTLESARPSHTSQYLCASSEGTGRSPLHFGNGTRLTVT.

The chain links TRBV12-3 or TRBV12-4 to TRBJ1-1, with D perhaps TRBD1 (6 bases). Trimming removed 6 bases at V and 1 base at J, with 12 bases between. The CDR3 covers 14 residues. The DNA of the CDR3 is TGTGCCAGCAGGTCCACGGGACAGAACACTGAAGCTTTCTTT. Its protein is CASRSTGQNTEAFF.

The chain couples TRBV29-1 to TRBJ2-5, with D maybe TRBD2 (6 bases). The ends were cut back, 5 bases at V and 5 bases at J, with 12 bases in the middle. The CDR3 is made up of 12 amino acids. Germline loops: CDR1 SQVTM, CDR2 ANQGSEA. The CDR3, as DNA: TGCAGCGTTTCCGACGGAGGGGAGACCCAGTACTTC. Its translation is CSVSDGGETQYF.

This chain connects TRBV27 to TRBJ1-2, with D possibly matching TRBD1 (5 bases). The CDR3 extends over 16 amino acids. Germline V lookup: CDR1 MNHEY, CDR2 SMNVEV (reference sequence). Trimming left V 6 bases short and J 8 bases short, with 25 bases between. Here the CDR3 reads CASRSATQGDRRGYTF. Here the CDR3 DNA reads TGTGCCAGCAGATCCGCTACTCAGGGAGATCGACGGGGCTACACCTTC.

This clonotype was counted at least ten times. The chain has TRBV7-2 and TRBJ1-2; 8 bases fit TRBD1. CDR1 SGHTA and CDR2 FQGNSA come from the germline V gene. After removal of 4 bases from V and 4 bases from J, the junction contained 8 bases not matched to a gene. CDR3 length: 15 amino acids. CDR3 nucleotides: TGTGCCAGCAGCTCTATGACAGGGGTGGGCTATGGCTACACCTTC. Protein product: CASSSMTGVGYGYTF. The variable domain in full, with the rest retrieved from reference TRBV7-2 and TRBJ1-2, is GAGVSQSPSNKVTEKGKDVELRCDPISGHTALYWYRQSLGQGLEFLIYFQGNSAPDKSGLPSDRFSAERTGGSVSTLTIQRTQQEDSAVYLCASSSMTGVGYGYTFGSGTRLTVV.

This clonotype was seen more than once but under ten times. This chain uses TRBV5-6 with TRBJ2-3, with D possibly TRBD1 on 6 matching bases. Germline CDR1 SGHDT, CDR2 YYEEEE. CDR3 size: 13 residues. Trimming took off 7 bases at V and 5 bases at J, with 14 bases between the two ends. The CDR3 protein is CASGTGQRDTQYF. CDR3 nucleotides: TGTGCCAGCGGGACCGGACAGCGAGATACGCAGTATTTT.

The chain joins TRBV12-3 or TRBV12-4 to TRBJ2-5; D call uncertain. V lost 1 base to trimming and J lost 3 bases, with 9 bases between them. The CDR3 runs 14 residues. The CDR3, as DNA: TGTGCCAGCAGTTTAGTGGCAGAAAAAGAGACCCAGTACTTC. It is translated as CASSLVAEKETQYF.

DNA of the CDR3: TGTGCCAGCGAACTGGGGGGAGGCACTGAAGCTTTCTTT. Translated: CASELGGGTEAFF. The V call is TRBV2, the J call TRBJ1-1, with D tentatively TRBD1 (5 bases). The CDR3 totals 13 residues. Trimming pared 8 bases from V and 4 bases from J, leaving 14 bases between. Germline lookup yields CDR1 SNHLY and CDR2 FYNNEI. The full variable domain, in which reference TRBV2 and TRBJ1-1 provide the parts outside the CDR3, is EPEVTQTPSHQVTQMGQEVILRCVPISNHLYFYWYRQILGQKVEFLVSFYNNEISEKSEIFDDQFSVERPDGSNFTLKIRSTKLEDSAMYFCASELGGGTEAFFGQGTRLTVV.

This clonotype was counted at least ten times. V gene TRBV5-1 combines with J gene TRBJ1-1, with D unclear. V lost 3 bases to trimming and J lost 7 bases, with 13 bases between them. CDR3 size: 13 residues. Per the germline V gene, CDR1 is SGHRS and CDR2 is YFSETQ. The CDR3 DNA sequence: TGCGCCAGCAGCTCCAGGACGGCGCATGAAGCTTTCTTT. Encoded protein: CASSSRTAHEAFF.

This CDR3 is CATSVRDADEQFF. The CDR3 DNA reads as TGTGCCACCAGTGTGCGGGATGCCGATGAGCAGTTCTTC. The chain links TRBV24-1 to TRBJ2-1, with D possibly being TRBD2 (6 bases). The CDR3 is 13 residues long. Looked up from germline, CDR1 is KGHDR and CDR2 is SFDVKD. Trimming took 5 bases from V and 8 from J, leaving 12 bases between them.

The V call is TRBV7-9, the J call TRBJ2-7; D remains ambiguous. This CDR3 comprises 12 residues. V shed 3 bases and J shed 3 bases, with 6 bases lying between them. The germline V gene has CDR1 SEHNR and CDR2 FQNEAQ (reference sequence). CDR3 DNA: TGTGCCAGCAGCTTCGTCCTCTACGAGCAGTACTTC. This encodes CASSFVLYEQYF. Full variable domain (outside the CDR3, taken from reference TRBV7-9 and TRBJ2-7): DTGVSQNPRHKITKRGQNVTFRCDPISEHNRLYWYRQTLGQGPEFLTYFQNEAQLEKSRLLSDRFSAERPKGSFSTLEIQRTEQGDSAMYLCASSFVLYEQYFGPGTRLTVT.

The genes are TRBV25-1 and TRBJ2-3; 9 bases are a match to TRBD2. Germline V gives CDR1 MGHDK, CDR2 SYGVNS. V trimming: 6 bases; J trimming: 6 bases; junction bases outside the gene matches: 19. CDR3 length equals 18 residues. The CDR3 sequence is CASSFQKSSGGNPDTQYF. The CDR3 DNA follows: TGTGCCAGCAGCTTCCAAAAAAGTAGCGGGGGAAACCCCGATACGCAGTATTTT.

The rearrangement links TRBV10-3 to TRBJ2-7, with 7 bases lining up with TRBD1. The CDR3 runs 12 residues. Germline lookup yields CDR1 ENHRY and CDR2 SYGVKD. Trimming removed 11 bases from V and 4 bases from J; junction bases left unmatched: 8. CDR3 sequence reads: CASKGGQYEQYF. Here the CDR3 DNA reads TGTGCCTCTAAAGGGGGACAGTACGAGCAGTACTTC.

Ten or more counts support this clonotype. The chain combines TRBV9 with TRBJ2-7, with 10 positions matching TRBD2. V was pared by 0 bases and J by 4 bases, with 4 bases of the junction left unmatched. The CDR3 spans 15 residues. Germline CDR1 SGDLS, CDR2 YYNGEE. CDR3 nucleotides: TGTGCCAGCAGCGTAGCAGCGGGGGGGGGGTACGAGCAGTACTTC. It translates to CASSVAAGGGYEQYF.

This clonotype has ten or more counts. The rearrangement uses TRBV19 and TRBJ1-1; D is perhaps TRBD1 (5 bases). The CDR3 length is 13 residues. The ends were cut back, 6 bases at V and 5 bases at J, with 13 bases in the middle. Germline assignment: CDR1 LNHDA and CDR2 SQIVND (reference sequence). The CDR3 loop reads CASRPGSQTEAFF. Here the CDR3 DNA reads TGTGCCAGTAGACCAGGGTCCCAAACTGAAGCTTTCTTT.

This clonotype was seen more than once but under ten times. The rearrangement joins TRBV25-1 to TRBJ2-3; 10 positions match TRBD2. Germline CDR1 MGHDK, CDR2 SYGVNS. This CDR3 comprises 14 residues. The ends lost 8 bases at V and 4 bases at J; junction bases unmatched: 6. The CDR3 region is CASLMSGGADTQYF. In DNA, the CDR3 is TGTGCCAGCCTCATGAGCGGGGGGGCAGATACGCAGTATTTT.